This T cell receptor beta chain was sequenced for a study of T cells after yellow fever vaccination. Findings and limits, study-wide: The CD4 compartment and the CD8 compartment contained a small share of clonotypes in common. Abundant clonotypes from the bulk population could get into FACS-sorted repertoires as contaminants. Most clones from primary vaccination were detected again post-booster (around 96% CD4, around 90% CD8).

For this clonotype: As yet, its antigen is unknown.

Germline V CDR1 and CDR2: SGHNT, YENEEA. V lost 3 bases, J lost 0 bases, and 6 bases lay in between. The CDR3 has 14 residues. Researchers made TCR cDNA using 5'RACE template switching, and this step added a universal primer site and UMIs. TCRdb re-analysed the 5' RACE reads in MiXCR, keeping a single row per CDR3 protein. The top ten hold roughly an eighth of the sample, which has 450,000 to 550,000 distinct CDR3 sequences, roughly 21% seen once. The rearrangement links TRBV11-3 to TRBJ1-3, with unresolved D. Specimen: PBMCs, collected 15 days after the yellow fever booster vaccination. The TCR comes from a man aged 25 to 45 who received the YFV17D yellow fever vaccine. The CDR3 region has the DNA TGTGCCAGCAGCTTGGATCTCTCTGGAAACACCATATATTTT. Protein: CASSLDLSGNTIYF.